This record concerns one T cell receptor (beta chain) sequence. Its cognate antigen is unknown. The sample comes from a study of cytomegalovirus exposure and HLA in healthy donors. Study outcomes and limitations: Reports indicate that TCR beta sequences accurately predicted the HLA-A and HLA-B alleles of most subjects.

Use of 60 Vbeta and 13 Jbeta primers characterized the PCR. TCRdb's copy holds only in-frame clones and misses some; the assay was immunoSEQ multiplex PCR. This table holds 100,000 to 150,000 clones, around 85% found once. The V and J ends lost 6 bases and 4 bases, in that order; junction bases with no gene match: 6. CDR3 length: 15 residues. The germline V gene encodes CDR1 MNHEY and CDR2 SVGAGI. It was healthy bone marrow donors who served as donors. The chain has TRBV6-5 and TRBJ2-2; 9 bases are shared with TRBD1. This clonotype was obtained from a boy under 18 in good health and CMV-seronegative. Source material: PBMCs. Written as DNA, the CDR3 is TGTGCCAGCAGGGTAGGGACAGGGAGCACCGGGGAGCTGTTTTTT. It yields the protein CASRVGTGSTGELFF.